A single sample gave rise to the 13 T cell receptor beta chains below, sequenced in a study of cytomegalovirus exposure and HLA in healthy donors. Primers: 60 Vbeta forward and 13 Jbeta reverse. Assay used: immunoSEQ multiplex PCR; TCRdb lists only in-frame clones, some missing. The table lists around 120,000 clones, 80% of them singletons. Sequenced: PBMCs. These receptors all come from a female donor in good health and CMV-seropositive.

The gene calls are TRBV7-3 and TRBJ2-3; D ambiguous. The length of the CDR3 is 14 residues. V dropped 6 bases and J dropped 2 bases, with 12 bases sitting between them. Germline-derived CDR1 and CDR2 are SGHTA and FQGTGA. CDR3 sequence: CASSANGATDTQYF. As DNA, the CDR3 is TGTGCCAGCAGTGCCAACGGAGCCACAGATACGCAGTATTTT.

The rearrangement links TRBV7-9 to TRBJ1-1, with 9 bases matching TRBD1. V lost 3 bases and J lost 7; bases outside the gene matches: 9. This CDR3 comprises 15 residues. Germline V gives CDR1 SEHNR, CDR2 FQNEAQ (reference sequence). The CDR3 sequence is CASSFTGGADGEAFF. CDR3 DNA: TGTGCCAGCAGCTTTACAGGGGGCGCGGATGGTGAAGCTTTCTTT.

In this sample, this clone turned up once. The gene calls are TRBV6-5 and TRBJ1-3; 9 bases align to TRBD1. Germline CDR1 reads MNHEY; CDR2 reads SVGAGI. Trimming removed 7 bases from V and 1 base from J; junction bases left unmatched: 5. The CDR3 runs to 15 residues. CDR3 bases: TGTGCCAGCACCAGGGACAGGGAATCTGGAAACACCATATATTTT. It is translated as CASTRDRESGNTIYF.

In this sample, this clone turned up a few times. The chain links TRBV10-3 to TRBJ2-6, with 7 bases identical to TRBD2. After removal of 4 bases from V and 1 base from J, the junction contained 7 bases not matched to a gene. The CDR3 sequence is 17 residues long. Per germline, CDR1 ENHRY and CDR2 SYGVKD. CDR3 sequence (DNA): TGTGCCATCAGTGGGGTGGGGGGGAGTTCTGGGGCCAACGTCCTGACTTTC. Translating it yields CAISGVGGSSGANVLTF.

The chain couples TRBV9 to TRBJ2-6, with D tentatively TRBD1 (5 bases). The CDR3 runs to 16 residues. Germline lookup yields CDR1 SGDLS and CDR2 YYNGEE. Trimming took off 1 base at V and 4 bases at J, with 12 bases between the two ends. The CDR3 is CASSVRQGSGANVLTF. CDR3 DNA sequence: TGTGCCAGCAGCGTACGTCAGGGTTCGGGGGCCAACGTCCTGACTTTC.

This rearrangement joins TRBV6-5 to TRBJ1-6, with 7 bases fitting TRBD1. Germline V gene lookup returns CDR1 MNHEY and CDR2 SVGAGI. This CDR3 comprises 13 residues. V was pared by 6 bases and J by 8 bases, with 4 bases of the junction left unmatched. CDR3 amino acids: CASRLGQYSPLHF. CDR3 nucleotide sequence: TGTGCCAGCAGATTGGGACAGTATTCACCCCTCCACTTT.

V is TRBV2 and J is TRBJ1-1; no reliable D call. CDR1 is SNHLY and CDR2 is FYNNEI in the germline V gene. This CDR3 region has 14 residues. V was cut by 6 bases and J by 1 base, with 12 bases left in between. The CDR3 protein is CASRISEGNTEAFF. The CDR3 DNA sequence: TGTGCCAGCAGAATTTCCGAGGGGAACACTGAAGCTTTCTTT.

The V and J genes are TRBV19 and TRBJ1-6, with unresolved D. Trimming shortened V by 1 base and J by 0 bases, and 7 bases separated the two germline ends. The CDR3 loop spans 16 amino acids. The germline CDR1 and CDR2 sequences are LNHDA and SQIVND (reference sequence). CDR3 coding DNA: TGTGCCAGTAGTATAGGCGGTAGCTCCTATAATTCACCCCTCCACTTT. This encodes CASSIGGSSYNSPLHF. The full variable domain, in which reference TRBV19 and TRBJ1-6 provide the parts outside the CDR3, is DGGITQSPKYLFRKEGQNVTLSCEQNLNHDAMYWYRQDPGQGLRLIYYSQIVNDFQKGDIAEGYSVSREKKESFPLTVTSAQKNPTAFYLCASSIGGSSYNSPLHFGNGTRLTVT.

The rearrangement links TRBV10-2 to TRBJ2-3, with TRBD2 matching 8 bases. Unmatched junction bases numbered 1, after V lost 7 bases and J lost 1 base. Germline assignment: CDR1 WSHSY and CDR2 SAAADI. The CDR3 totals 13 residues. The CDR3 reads CASMRGGTDTQYF. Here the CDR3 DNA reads TGCGCCAGCATGCGGGGGGGCACAGATACGCAGTATTTT.

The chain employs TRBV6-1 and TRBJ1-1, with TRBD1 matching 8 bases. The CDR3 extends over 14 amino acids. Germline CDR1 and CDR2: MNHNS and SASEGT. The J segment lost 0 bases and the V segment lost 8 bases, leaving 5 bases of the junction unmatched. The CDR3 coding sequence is TGTGCCAGCCGTAGGACAGGGTTGAACACTGAAGCTTTCTTT. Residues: CASRRTGLNTEAFF.

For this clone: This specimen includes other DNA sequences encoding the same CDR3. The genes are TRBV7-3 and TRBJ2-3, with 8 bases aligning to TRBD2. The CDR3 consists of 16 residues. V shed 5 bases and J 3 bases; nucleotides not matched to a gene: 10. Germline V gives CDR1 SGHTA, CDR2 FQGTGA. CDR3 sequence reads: CASSPGRGRGTDTQYF. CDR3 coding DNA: TGTGCCAGCAGCCCCGGGAGGGGACGAGGGACAGATACGCAGTATTTT.

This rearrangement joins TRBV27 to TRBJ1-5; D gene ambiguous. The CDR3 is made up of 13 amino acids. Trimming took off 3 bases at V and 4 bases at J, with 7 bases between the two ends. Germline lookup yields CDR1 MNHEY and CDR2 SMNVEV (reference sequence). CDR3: CASSFGFNQPQHF. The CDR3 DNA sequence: TGTGCCAGCAGTTTCGGGTTTAATCAGCCCCAGCATTTT.

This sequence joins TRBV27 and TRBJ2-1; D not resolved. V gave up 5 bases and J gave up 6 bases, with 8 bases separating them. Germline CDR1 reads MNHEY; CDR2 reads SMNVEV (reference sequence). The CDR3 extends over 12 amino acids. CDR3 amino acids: CASSLRGNEQFF. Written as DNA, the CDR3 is TGTGCCAGCAGTCTTAGAGGCAATGAGCAGTTCTTC.